One and the same sample provided the 5 T cell receptor beta chains below, sequenced in a study of T-cell reconstitution after alpha-beta-depleted transplantation in children. During its preparation, the TCRbeta library received unique molecular identifiers. TCRdb used MiXCR to reprocess the PCR reads, holding one entry per CDR3 protein. The sample lists approximately 800,000 distinct CDR3 sequences, roughly 16% occurring once. Material: PBMCs, mostly from graft donor cells, obtained 360 days after TCRalphabeta/CD19-depleted stem cell transplant. These receptors all stem from a male patient younger than 18 who had a stem cell transplant for acute lymphoblastic leukemia, so the T cells may come from the graft donor.

This clonotype was observed a few times. The chain has TRBV5-1 and TRBJ1-1, with D perhaps TRBD1 (6 bases). The CDR3 is made up of 16 amino acids. Germline V gene sequence: CDR1 SGHRS, CDR2 YFSETQ. The V end was cut by 0 bases, the J end by 4 bases, with 16 bases between. The CDR3 loop is CASSLARGAVSTEAFF. CDR3 nucleotide sequence: TGCGCCAGCAGCTTGGCTCGGGGGGCCGTAAGCACTGAAGCTTTCTTT.

V and J are TRBV12-3 or TRBV12-4 and TRBJ2-1; either TRBD1 or TRBD2 may supply D (5 bases each). The V end was cut by 7 bases, the J end by 8 bases, with 15 bases between. CDR3 length equals 13 residues. The CDR3 region is CASTWGSGYEQFF. CDR3 DNA sequence: TGTGCCAGCACCTGGGGGAGTGGTTATGAGCAGTTCTTC.

The chain links TRBV6-1 to TRBJ2-3; 10 positions agree with TRBD1. The CDR3 length is 15 residues. Per the germline V gene, CDR1 is MNHNS and CDR2 is SASEGT. The junction had 6 bases not matched to a gene; V was cut back by 7 bases and J by 2 bases. CDR3 sequence reads: CASKRDRGTTDTQYF. The CDR3 coding sequence is TGTGCCAGCAAGAGGGACAGGGGCACCACAGATACGCAGTATTTT.

The J gene is TRBJ2-1, the V gene TRBV11-1, with TRBD2 as a possible D gene (6 bases). The ends were cut back, 5 bases at V and 6 bases at J, with 23 bases in the middle. The germline V gene has CDR1 SGHAT and CDR2 FQDESV (reference sequence). The CDR3 contains 17 residues. CDR3 protein: CASSPRLREAVVNEQFF. The CDR3, as DNA: TGTGCCAGCAGCCCTCGATTGCGGGAAGCTGTCGTCAATGAGCAGTTCTTC.

The chain combines TRBV6-5 with TRBJ2-5; TRBD1 agrees at 7 bases. CDR3 length: 18 residues. Germline V gene sequence: CDR1 MNHEY, CDR2 SVGAGI. With V trimmed by 2 bases and J by 1 base, 13 bases remained unmatched. The CDR3 nucleotides are TGTGCCAGCAGTTACGGGGTGCTAGGGGGCAGGGGCCAAGAGACCCAGTACTTC. It encodes CASSYGVLGGRGQETQYF.